A single sample is the source of the 8 T cell receptor beta chains below, sequenced in a study of blood T cell repertoires in COVID-19. The table came from immunoSEQ multiplex PCR; TCRdb's copy has only in-frame clones and leaves some out. The table has about 150,000 clones, 78% seen once. Sequences were obtained from peripheral blood. The receptors derive from a man at least 80 years old with acute or convalescent COVID-19.

The V and J genes are TRBV7-9 and TRBJ1-2; 8 positions match TRBD1. The CDR3 is made up of 15 amino acids. The trim removed 3 bases at V and 3 bases at J, leaving 6 bases unmatched. CDR1 and CDR2 (germline): SEHNR, FQNEAQ (reference sequence). The CDR3 DNA sequence: TGTGCCAGCAGCTTTAGTGACAGGGGAGACTATGGCTACACCTTC. Residues: CASSFSDRGDYGYTF.

This clone was seen a handful of times. The gene calls are TRBV30 and TRBJ1-6; D may be TRBD1 (6 bases). The CDR3 is 13 residues long. Looked up from germline, CDR1 is GTSNPN and CDR2 is SVGIG (reference sequence). V lost 5 bases, J lost 7 bases, and 12 bases lay in between. The DNA for the CDR3 is TGTGCCTGGTCCTGGGACACAAATTCACCCCTCCACTTT. This gives the protein CAWSWDTNSPLHF.

This clone was detected a few times. The genes are TRBV4-3 and TRBJ1-6, with D uncertain. Trimming took off 0 bases at V and 8 bases at J, with 20 bases between the two ends. Germline V gives CDR1 LGHNA, CDR2 YSLEER. CDR3 length: 18 residues. CDR3 in amino acids: CASSQDLSGLIPYSPLHF. The CDR3 nucleotides are TGCGCCAGCAGCCAAGATCTTTCAGGTCTCATTCCCTATTCACCCCTCCACTTT.

V is TRBV10-3 and J is TRBJ1-2; D might be TRBD1 (6 bases). This CDR3 has 14 residues. Germline CDR1 reads ENHRY; CDR2 reads SYGVKD. Deletions cut 7 bases from V and 0 bases from J, with 12 bases between. Here the CDR3 reads CAINWDKTNYGYTF. In DNA form, the CDR3 reads TGTGCCATCAATTGGGACAAGACTAACTATGGCTACACCTTC.

This chain joins TRBV19 and TRBJ2-1, with TRBD1 identical over 7 bases. The trim removed 6 bases at V and 3 bases at J, leaving 5 bases unmatched. The CDR3 runs to 14 residues. The germline gives CDR1 LNHDA, CDR2 SQIVND (reference sequence). As DNA, the CDR3 is TGTGCCAGTAGGCCGGGACAGTACTACAATGAGCAGTTCTTC. Translating gives CASRPGQYYNEQFF.

The J gene is TRBJ1-1, the V gene TRBV3-1 (or the pseudogene TRBV3-2); D gene uncertain. Trimming shortened V by 4 bases and J by 6 bases, and 9 bases separated the two germline ends. The CDR3 length is 12 residues. CDR1 and CDR2 (germline): LGHDT, YNNKEL (reference sequence). CDR3 loop: CASSLIGAEAFF. The DNA for the CDR3 is TGTGCCAGCAGCCTCATCGGGGCTGAAGCTTTCTTT.

This chain uses TRBV25-1 with TRBJ1-4; D may be TRBD1 (5 bases). Germline V gene lookup returns CDR1 MGHDK and CDR2 SYGVNS. V was cut by 2 bases and J by 8 bases, with 15 bases left in between. This CDR3 region has 15 residues. This CDR3 reads CASSEPGGAGEKLFF. Here the CDR3 DNA reads TGTGCCAGCAGTGAACCGGGCGGGGCGGGCGAAAAACTGTTTTTT.

This chain links TRBV28 with TRBJ2-1, with D tentatively TRBD1 (5 bases). The germline V gene encodes CDR1 MDHEN and CDR2 SYDVKM. Trimming left V 2 bases short and J 3 bases short, with 11 bases between. The CDR3 extends over 15 amino acids. The CDR3 protein is CASSLMMQGYNEQFF. For the CDR3, the DNA is TGTGCCAGCAGTTTAATGATGCAGGGCTACAATGAGCAGTTCTTC.